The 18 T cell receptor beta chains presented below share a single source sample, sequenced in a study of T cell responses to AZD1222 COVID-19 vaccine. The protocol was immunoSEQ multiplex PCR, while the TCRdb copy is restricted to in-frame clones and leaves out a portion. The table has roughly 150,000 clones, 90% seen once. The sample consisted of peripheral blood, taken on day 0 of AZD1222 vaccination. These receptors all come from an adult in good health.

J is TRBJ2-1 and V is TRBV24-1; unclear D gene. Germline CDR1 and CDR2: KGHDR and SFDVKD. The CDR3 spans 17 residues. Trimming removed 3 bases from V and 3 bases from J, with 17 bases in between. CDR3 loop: CATSDVRYGEGYNEQFF. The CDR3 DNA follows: TGTGCCACCAGTGATGTGAGGTACGGAGAAGGCTACAATGAGCAGTTCTTC.

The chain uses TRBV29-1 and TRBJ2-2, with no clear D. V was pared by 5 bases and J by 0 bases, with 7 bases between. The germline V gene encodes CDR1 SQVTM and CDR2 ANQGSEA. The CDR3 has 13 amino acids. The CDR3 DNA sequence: TGCAGCGTTCTTACGGCGAACACCGGGGAGCTGTTTTTT. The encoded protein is CSVLTANTGELFF.

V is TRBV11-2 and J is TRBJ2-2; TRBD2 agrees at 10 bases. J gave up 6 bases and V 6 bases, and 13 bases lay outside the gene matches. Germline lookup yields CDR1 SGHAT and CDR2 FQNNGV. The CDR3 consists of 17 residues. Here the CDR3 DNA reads TGTGCCAGCAGGAAAACGTGGCTAGCGGGAGTTTCCGGGGAGCTGTTTTTT. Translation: CASRKTWLAGVSGELFF.

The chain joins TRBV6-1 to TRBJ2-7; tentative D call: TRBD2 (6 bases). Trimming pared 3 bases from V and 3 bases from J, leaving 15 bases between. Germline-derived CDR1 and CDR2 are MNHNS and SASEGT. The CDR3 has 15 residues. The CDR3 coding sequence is TGTGCCAGCAGTGATTATACCGGGACTTTCTACGAGCAGTACTTC. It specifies CASSDYTGTFYEQYF.

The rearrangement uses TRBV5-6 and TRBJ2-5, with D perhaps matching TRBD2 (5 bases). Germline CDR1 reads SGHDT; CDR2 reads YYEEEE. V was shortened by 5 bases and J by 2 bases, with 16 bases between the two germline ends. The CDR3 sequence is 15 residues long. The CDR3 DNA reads TGTGCCAGCAGTCCCGGGGTTAGAGGACAAGAGACCCAGTACTTC. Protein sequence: CASSPGVRGQETQYF.

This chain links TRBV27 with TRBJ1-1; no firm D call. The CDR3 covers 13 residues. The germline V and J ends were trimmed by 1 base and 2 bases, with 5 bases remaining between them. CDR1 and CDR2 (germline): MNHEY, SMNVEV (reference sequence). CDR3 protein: CASSLYPNTEAFF. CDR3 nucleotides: TGTGCCAGCAGTTTATATCCCAACACTGAAGCTTTCTTT.

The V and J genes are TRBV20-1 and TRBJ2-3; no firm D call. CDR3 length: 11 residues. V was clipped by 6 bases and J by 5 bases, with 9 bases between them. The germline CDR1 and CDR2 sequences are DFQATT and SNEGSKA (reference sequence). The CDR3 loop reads CSAPKGDTQYF. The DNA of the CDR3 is TGCAGTGCCCCCAAAGGAGATACGCAGTATTTT.

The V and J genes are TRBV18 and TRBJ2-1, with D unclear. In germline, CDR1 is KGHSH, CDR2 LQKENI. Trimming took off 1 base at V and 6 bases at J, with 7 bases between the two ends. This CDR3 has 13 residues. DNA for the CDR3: TGTGCCAGCTCACCACAGGGCCTCAATGAGCAGTTCTTC. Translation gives CASSPQGLNEQFF.

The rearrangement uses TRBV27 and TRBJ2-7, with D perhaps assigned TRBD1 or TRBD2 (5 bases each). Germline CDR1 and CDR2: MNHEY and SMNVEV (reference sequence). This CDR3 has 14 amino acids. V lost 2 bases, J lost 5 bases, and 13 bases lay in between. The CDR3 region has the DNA TGTGCCAGCAGTTTAGCTAGCAGGGTCGACGAGCAGTACTTC. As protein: CASSLASRVDEQYF.

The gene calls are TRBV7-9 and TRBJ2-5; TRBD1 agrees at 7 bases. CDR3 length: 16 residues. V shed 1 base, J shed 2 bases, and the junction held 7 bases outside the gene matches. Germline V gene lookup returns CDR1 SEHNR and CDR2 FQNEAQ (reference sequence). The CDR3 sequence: CASSLVQDREQETQYF. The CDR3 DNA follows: TGTGCCAGCAGCTTAGTGCAAGACAGGGAACAAGAGACCCAGTACTTC.

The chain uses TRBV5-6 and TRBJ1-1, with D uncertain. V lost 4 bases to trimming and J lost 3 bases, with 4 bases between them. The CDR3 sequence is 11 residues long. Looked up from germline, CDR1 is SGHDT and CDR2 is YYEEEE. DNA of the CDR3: TGTGCCAGCAGCCCCCACACTGAAGCTTTCTTT. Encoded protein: CASSPHTEAFF.

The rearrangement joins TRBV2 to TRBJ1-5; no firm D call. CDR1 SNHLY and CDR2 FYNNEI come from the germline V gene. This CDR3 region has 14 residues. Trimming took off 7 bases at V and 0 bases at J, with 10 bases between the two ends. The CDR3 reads CASTVENSNQPQHF. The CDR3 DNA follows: TGTGCCAGCACCGTAGAGAATAGCAATCAGCCCCAGCATTTT.

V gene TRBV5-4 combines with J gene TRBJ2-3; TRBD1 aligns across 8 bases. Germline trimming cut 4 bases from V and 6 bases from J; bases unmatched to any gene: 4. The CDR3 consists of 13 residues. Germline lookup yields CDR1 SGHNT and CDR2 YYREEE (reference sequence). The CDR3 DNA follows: TGTGCCAGCAGCCAGGACAGGGTTGATACGCAGTATTTT. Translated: CASSQDRVDTQYF.

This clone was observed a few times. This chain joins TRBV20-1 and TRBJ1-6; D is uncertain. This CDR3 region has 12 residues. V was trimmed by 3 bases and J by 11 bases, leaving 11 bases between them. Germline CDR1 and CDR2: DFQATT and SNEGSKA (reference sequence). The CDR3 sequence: CSASHGVPPLHF. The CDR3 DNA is TGCAGTGCTAGTCACGGAGTTCCACCCCTCCACTTT.

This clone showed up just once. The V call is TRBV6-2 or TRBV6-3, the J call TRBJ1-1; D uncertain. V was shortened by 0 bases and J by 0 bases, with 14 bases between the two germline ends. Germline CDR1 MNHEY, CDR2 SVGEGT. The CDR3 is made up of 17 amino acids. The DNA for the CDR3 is TGTGCCAGCAGTTACTCGATAGGAGTACCGATGAACACTGAAGCTTTCTTT. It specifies CASSYSIGVPMNTEAFF.

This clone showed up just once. The CDR3 reads CASSLSSSGANVLTF. For the CDR3, the DNA is TGTGCCAGCAGTTTGAGCAGCTCTGGGGCCAACGTCCTGACTTTC. The rearrangement uses TRBV28 and TRBJ2-6; no definite D call. Germline V gene lookup returns CDR1 MDHEN and CDR2 SYDVKM. This CDR3 region has 15 residues. Trimming shortened V by 3 bases and J by 0 bases, and 6 bases separated the two germline ends.

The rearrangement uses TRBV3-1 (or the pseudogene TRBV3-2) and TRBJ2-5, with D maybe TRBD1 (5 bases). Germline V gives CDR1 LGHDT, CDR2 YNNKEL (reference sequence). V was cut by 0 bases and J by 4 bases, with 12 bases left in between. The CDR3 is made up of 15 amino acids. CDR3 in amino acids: CASSQEKGRIETQYF. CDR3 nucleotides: TGTGCCAGCAGCCAAGAAAAGGGGCGCATAGAGACCCAGTACTTC.

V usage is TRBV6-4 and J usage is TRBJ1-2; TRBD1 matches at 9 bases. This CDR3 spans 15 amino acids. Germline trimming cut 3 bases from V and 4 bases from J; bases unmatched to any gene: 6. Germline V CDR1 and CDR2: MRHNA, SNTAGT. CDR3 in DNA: TGTGCCAGCAGTGATAATACAGGGGGCGGCTATGGCTACACCTTC. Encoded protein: CASSDNTGGGYGYTF.